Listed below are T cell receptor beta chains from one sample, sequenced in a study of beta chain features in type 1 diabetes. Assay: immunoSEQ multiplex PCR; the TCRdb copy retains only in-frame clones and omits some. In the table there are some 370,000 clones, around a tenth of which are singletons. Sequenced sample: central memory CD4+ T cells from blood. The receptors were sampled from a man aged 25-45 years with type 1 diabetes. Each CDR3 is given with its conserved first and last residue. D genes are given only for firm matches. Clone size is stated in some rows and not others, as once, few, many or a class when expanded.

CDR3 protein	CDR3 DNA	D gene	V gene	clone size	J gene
CASSPFGLGYEQYF	TGTGCCAGCAGCCCGTTTGGGCTGGGCTACGAGCAGTACTTC	NA	TRBV7-6	NA	TRBJ2-7
CASSLREAYGYTF	TGTGCCAGCAGCCTCAGGGAGGCCTATGGCTACACCTTC	NA	TRBV28	few	TRBJ1-2
CASRLTGKETQYF	TGTGCCAGCAGATTGACAGGAAAAGAGACCCAGTACTTC	NA	TRBV11-1	few	TRBJ2-5
CASSPDPGMQYF	TGTGCCAGCAGCCCAGACCCGGGGATGCAGTACTTC	NA	TRBV5-4	NA	TRBJ2-7
CASSPSSRDREYF	TGTGCCAGCTCACCTTCAAGCCGGGACAGGGAATATTTT	TRBD1	TRBV18	few	TRBJ1-3
CASSIAGLAYEQYF	TGTGCCAGTAGTATAGCTGGACTAGCCTACGAGCAGTACTTC	TRBD2	TRBV19	NA	TRBJ2-7
CASSLPPQLETQYF	TGTGCCAGCAGCCTACCCCCGCAGTTGGAGACCCAGTACTTC	NA	TRBV5-4	once	TRBJ2-5
CASSLDFGEQFF	TGTGCCAGCAGCTTAGATTTTGGGGAGCAGTTCTTC	NA	TRBV7-2	NA	TRBJ2-1
CASSKTLAGGSYNEQFF	TGTGCCAGCAGTAAAACCCTAGCGGGGGGTTCCTACAATGAGCAGTTCTTC	TRBD2	TRBV27	few	TRBJ2-1
CASSLARQGAKNIQYF	TGTGCCAGCAGCTTAGCGCGACAGGGGGCGAAAAACATTCAGTACTTC	TRBD1	TRBV7-2	few	TRBJ2-4
CASSPMTSGDYEQYF	TGTGCCAGCAGCCCGATGACTAGCGGGGACTACGAGCAGTACTTC	TRBD2	TRBV5-4	few	TRBJ2-7
CSGDDYNEQFF	TGCTCAGGCGATGACTACAATGAGCAGTTCTTC	NA	TRBV20-1	NA	TRBJ2-1
CASSEANANVVQLAGPSYEQYF	TGTGCCAGCAGTGAAGCGAATGCTAATGTGGTTCAATTAGCGGGACCTTCCTACGAGCAGTACTTC	TRBD2	TRBV6-1	few	TRBJ2-7
CAIRPSGSPSGGEQFF	TGTGCCATCAGGCCTAGCGGGAGTCCTTCCGGGGGTGAGCAGTTCTTC	TRBD2	TRBV10-3	few	TRBJ2-1
CASSLSGVETQYF	TGTGCCAGCAGTTTATCCGGGGTAGAGACCCAGTACTTC	NA	TRBV27	NA	TRBJ2-5
CASSSTGVGEKLFF	TGTGCCAGCAGTTCTACAGGGGTTGGGGAAAAACTGTTTTTT	TRBD1	TRBV28	few	TRBJ1-4
CASSPPTSGTSPGELFF	TGTGCCAGCTCACCACCGACATCCGGGACATCTCCCGGGGAGCTGTTTTTT	NA	TRBV18	NA	TRBJ2-2
CASSGTHGSYGYTF	TGTGCCAGCAGCGGGACACACGGGAGCTATGGCTACACCTTC	NA	TRBV27	NA	TRBJ1-2
CASSRGTRHPGLAGGVDNEQFF	TGTGCCAGCAGCAGGGGAACCAGGCACCCGGGACTAGCGGGAGGTGTTGACAATGAGCAGTTCTTC	NA	TRBV21-1	NA	TRBJ2-1
CASTRQGSKDTQYF	TGTGCCAGCACTCGGCAGGGTAGCAAAGATACGCAGTATTTT	NA	TRBV2	few	TRBJ2-3
CASSSTGAARDTQYF	TGTGCCAGCAGCTCCACGGGAGCCGCTCGAGATACGCAGTATTTT	NA	TRBV7-9	many	TRBJ2-3
CASSLDGVYGYTF	TGTGCCAGCAGCTTAGATGGGGTCTATGGCTACACCTTC	NA	TRBV7-2	few	TRBJ1-2
CASSLMQLYGYTF	TGTGCCAGCAGTTTAATGCAGCTCTATGGCTACACCTTC	NA	TRBV28	few	TRBJ1-2
CASITHRGGTGELFF	TGTGCCAGTATTACCCACAGGGGGGGCACCGGGGAGCTGTTTTTT	NA	TRBV19	NA	TRBJ2-2
CASSPPGTGDYNEQFF	TGTGCCAGCAGCCCCCCCGGGACAGGGGACTACAATGAGCAGTTCTTC	TRBD1	TRBV11-2	NA	TRBJ2-1
CASSPAYYSGNTIYF	TGTGCCAGTAGTCCAGCATACTACTCTGGAAACACCATATATTTT	NA	TRBV19	NA	TRBJ1-3
CASSYRGVREKLFF	TGTGCCAGCAGTTACAGGGGAGTGAGGGAAAAACTGTTTTTT	NA	TRBV6-5	once	TRBJ1-4